Listed here are 16 T cell receptor beta chains from one sample, sequenced in a study of PD-1 blockade in mismatch repair-deficient tumors. Some clones are missing from TCRdb's copy, which holds only in-frame ones; the method was immunoSEQ multiplex PCR. Counted here are approximately 100,000 clones, approximately 83% occurring once; the ten biggest clones make up approximately 6.5%. Sequenced material: peripheral blood, taken 30 to 36 weeks after starting pembrolizumab. Receptors originate from an adult with mismatch repair-deficient cancer.

This chain's CDR3 is CASSLDSGRQGTQYF. For the CDR3, the DNA is TGTGCCAGCAGCTTAGATTCAGGACGCCAGGGGACCCAGTACTTC. This chain joins TRBV11-3 and TRBJ2-5; TRBD1 might be the D (5 bases). The CDR3 runs to 15 residues. The V gene's germline CDR1 is SGHNT and CDR2 YENEEA. The V end lost 0 bases, the J end lost 7 bases, and 15 bases lay between the germline ends.

The J gene is TRBJ2-2, the V gene TRBV5-1, with 8 bases fitting TRBD1. The CDR3 sequence is 15 residues long. Germline trimming cut 4 bases from V and 0 bases from J; bases unmatched to any gene: 2. Looked up from germline, CDR1 is SGHRS and CDR2 is YFSETQ. DNA of the CDR3: TGCGCCAGCAGCGAGGGACAGGCGAACACCGGGGAGCTGTTTTTT. Protein sequence: CASSEGQANTGELFF.

V is TRBV5-1 and J is TRBJ2-1; 12 bases are a match to TRBD2. After removal of 3 bases from V and 8 bases from J, the junction contained 9 bases not matched to a gene. The CDR3 length is 16 residues. Germline V gene lookup returns CDR1 SGHRS and CDR2 YFSETQ. CDR3 nucleotides: TGCGCCAGCAGCTCCCCTAGCGGGAGGGCCCTTGATGAGCAGTTCTTC. Amino acid sequence: CASSSPSGRALDEQFF.

The rearrangement joins TRBV15 to TRBJ1-1; D call uncertain. The germline V gene encodes CDR1 LNHNV and CDR2 YYDKDF (reference sequence). The germline V and J ends were trimmed by 0 bases and 0 bases, with 8 bases remaining between them. The CDR3 contains 15 residues. The CDR3 here is CATSREAGLNTEAFF. CDR3 nucleotides: TGTGCCACCAGCAGAGAGGCCGGCCTGAACACTGAAGCTTTCTTT.

This chain links TRBV10-3 with TRBJ2-7; 12 bases are shared with TRBD2. Germline loops: CDR1 ENHRY, CDR2 SYGVKD. Germline trimming cut 4 bases from V and 6 bases from J; bases unmatched to any gene: 16. The CDR3 consists of 18 residues. CDR3 in DNA: TGTGCCATCAGTGCCCCGTCACTAGCGGGAGGAGGTAGAGGCGAGCAGTACTTC. It yields the protein CAISAPSLAGGGRGEQYF.

This clone came up once. This chain connects TRBV11-2 to TRBJ2-5; 7 bases are shared with TRBD2. The germline CDR1 and CDR2 sequences are SGHAT and FQNNGV. After removal of 2 bases from V and 5 bases from J, the junction contained 14 bases not matched to a gene. The CDR3 length is 17 residues. CDR3 coding DNA: TGTGCCAGCAGCTTACCCCGAGAGGGGCGGGAGAGGGAGACCCAGTACTTC. This translates into CASSLPREGRERETQYF.

In its sample, this clone was seen a few times. The rearrangement uses TRBV19 and TRBJ2-7; no clear D. The CDR3 is made up of 13 amino acids. Germline loops: CDR1 LNHDA, CDR2 SQIVND (reference sequence). V was trimmed by 3 bases and J by 10 bases, leaving 16 bases between them. CDR3 bases: TGTGCCAGTAGTATCGACCGACCGGGCAACCAGTACTTC. Translation: CASSIDRPGNQYF.

This sequence joins TRBV6-4 and TRBJ2-5, with D maybe TRBD2 (6 bases). Germline assignment: CDR1 MRHNA and CDR2 SNTAGT. Trimming cost V 4 bases and J 4 bases, with 10 bases left between them. This CDR3 is built from 13 residues. The CDR3 loop reads CASSVRDSETQYF. In DNA form, the CDR3 reads TGTGCCAGCAGTGTCCGGGACTCAGAGACCCAGTACTTC.

V is TRBV19 and J is TRBJ1-5; the match to TRBD1 covers 12 bases. Germline V gene data show CDR1 as LNHDA and CDR2 as SQIVND (reference sequence). The V and J ends lost 5 bases and 7 bases, in that order; junction bases with no gene match: 3. This CDR3 contains 14 residues. CDR3 nucleotide sequence: TGTGCCAGTAGTGGGACAGGGGGCGGACAGCCCCAGCATTTT. Residues: CASSGTGGGQPQHF. Full variable domain (rest looked up from reference TRBV19 and TRBJ1-5): DGGITQSPKYLFRKEGQNVTLSCEQNLNHDAMYWYRQDPGQGLRLIYYSQIVNDFQKGDIAEGYSVSREKKESFPLTVTSAQKNPTAFYLCASSGTGGGQPQHFGDGTRLSIL.

This chain joins TRBV5-4 and TRBJ2-7, with TRBD2 matching 9 bases. The CDR3 contains 16 residues. The V segment lost 5 bases and the J segment 2 bases; nucleotides outside the gene matches: 11. Germline V gene lookup returns CDR1 SGHNT and CDR2 YYREEE (reference sequence). In DNA, the CDR3 is TGTGCCAGCAGTTCAACGGGACTAGCATCAACCTACGAGCAGTACTTC. This encodes CASSSTGLASTYEQYF.

The chain carries TRBV4-1 and TRBJ2-7; D possibly corresponds to TRBD1 (5 bases). Germline loops: CDR1 MGHRA, CDR2 YSYEKL. The ends were cut back, 0 bases at V and 3 bases at J, with 6 bases in the middle. The CDR3 extends over 13 amino acids. The CDR3 coding sequence is TGCGCCAGCAGCCAAGATCAGGGCTACGAGCAGTACTTC. Protein sequence: CASSQDQGYEQYF.

The J gene is TRBJ2-7, the V gene TRBV4-1; the match to TRBD2 covers 8 bases. CDR1 and CDR2 (germline): MGHRA, YSYEKL. The CDR3 is 13 amino acids. Trimming cost V 2 bases and J 5 bases; bases outside gene matches: 2. CDR3 protein: CASSQQRGNEQYF. The CDR3 nucleotides read TGCGCCAGCAGCCAACAGCGGGGGAACGAGCAGTACTTC.

The chain recombines TRBV2 with TRBJ2-2; 9 nucleotides match TRBD1. Trimming removed 6 bases from V and 1 base from J; junction bases left unmatched: 3. The germline V gene encodes CDR1 SNHLY and CDR2 FYNNEI. This CDR3 has 15 residues. CDR3 coding DNA: TGTGCCAGCAGGGGGACAGGGCGGAACACCGGGGAGCTGTTTTTT. Its protein is CASRGTGRNTGELFF.

V is TRBV11-3 and J is TRBJ2-1, with D unclear. The V gene's germline CDR1 is SGHNT and CDR2 YENEEA. The CDR3 totals 13 residues. V was clipped by 6 bases and J by 5 bases, with 11 bases between them. The CDR3 region has the DNA TGTGCCAGCAGTCTTAAGAGGCACAATGAGCAGTTCTTC. Translating it yields CASSLKRHNEQFF.

This chain links TRBV10-3 with TRBJ1-2, with TRBD1 as a possible D gene (6 bases). The germline V and J ends were trimmed by 4 bases and 0 bases, with 12 bases remaining between them. Germline V gives CDR1 ENHRY, CDR2 SYGVKD. This CDR3 has 15 amino acids. CDR3 protein: CAISGGQLANYGYTF. The DNA of the CDR3 is TGTGCCATCAGTGGAGGACAGTTAGCTAACTATGGCTACACCTTC.

This chain connects TRBV2 to TRBJ1-5; D gene uncertain. The germline V gene has CDR1 SNHLY and CDR2 FYNNEI. This CDR3 has 15 residues. V was trimmed by 1 base and J by 6 bases, leaving 13 bases between them. The CDR3 DNA sequence: TGTGCCAGCAGTGAAGGCAGGAGTTTGGGTCAGCCCCAGCATTTT. Protein sequence: CASSEGRSLGQPQHF. Combining the CDR3 with reference TRBV2 and TRBJ1-5 gives the whole variable domain EPEVTQTPSHQVTQMGQEVILRCVPISNHLYFYWYRQILGQKVEFLVSFYNNEISEKSEIFDDQFSVERPDGSNFTLKIRSTKLEDSAMYFCASSEGRSLGQPQHFGDGTRLSIL.